The sequence of this T cell receptor (beta chain) was determined in a study of blood T cell repertoires in COVID-19. Germline CDR1 and CDR2: MNHNS and SASEGT. The CDR3 length is 15 residues. The protocol was immunoSEQ multiplex PCR, while the TCRdb copy is restricted to in-frame clones and leaves out a portion. The table has about 230,000 clones, about 84% seen once; the top ten hold approximately 8%. In regard to this clone: One junction end does not reproduce the germline sequence, and a read error may be involved.

This sequence originates from an elderly woman with acute or convalescent COVID-19. V usage is TRBV6-1 and J usage is TRBJ2-3; 7 bases are a match to TRBD2. The sample comprised peripheral blood. CDR3 coding DNA: TGTGCCAGCATTGAAAGCGGGGTCAGCACAGATACGCAGTATTTT. Amino acids: CASIESGVSTDTQYF.